This TCR beta chain came from a study of T cell responses to AZD1222 COVID-19 vaccine. V lost 4 bases to trimming and J lost 6 bases; unmatched junction nucleotides: 5. Germline V lookup: CDR1 LGHNA, CDR2 YNFKEQ. This CDR3 contains 15 residues. Using immunoSEQ multiplex PCR, the repertoire was profiled, and TCRdb retains in-frame clones only, with some absent. Here the sample spans about 110,000 clones, roughly nine tenths being singletons. This clonotype was sampled from an adult in good health. The material was peripheral blood, obtained on day 0 of AZD1222 vaccination. The chain uses TRBV4-2 and TRBJ2-2, with 10 bases identical to TRBD2. CDR3 in amino acids: CASSPSGGAPGELFF. The CDR3 DNA is TGTGCCAGCAGCCCGAGCGGGGGGGCGCCCGGGGAGCTGTTTTTT.